A single sample is the source of the 30 T cell receptor beta chains below, sequenced in a study of blood T cell repertoires in COVID-19. Sequencing used immunoSEQ multiplex PCR; TCRdb keeps in-frame clones, though not all of them. The data contain about 27,000 clones, roughly 90% of them singletons. Sequencing used peripheral blood. These receptors originate from a human donor in a cohort sampled during active COVID-19.

V usage is TRBV6-4 and J usage is TRBJ2-3, with a tentative D call TRBD2 (6 bases). The CDR3 extends over 16 amino acids. Trimming removed 0 bases from V and 2 bases from J, with 12 bases in between. The germline gives CDR1 MRHNA, CDR2 SNTAGT. The CDR3 loop is CASSDSGLTPTDTQYF. The DNA for the CDR3 is TGTGCCAGCAGTGACTCGGGACTTACCCCCACAGATACGCAGTATTTT.

This sequence joins TRBV7-6 and TRBJ2-1; TRBD2 matches at 9 bases. After removal of 5 bases from V and 6 bases from J, the junction contained 11 bases not matched to a gene. This CDR3 comprises 16 residues. Germline V gene data show CDR1 as SGHVS and CDR2 as FNYEAQ. The CDR3 sequence is CASSDILSGGPNEQFF. The CDR3 DNA reads as TGTGCCAGCAGCGATATACTGAGCGGGGGGCCCAATGAGCAGTTCTTC.

The table lists this clone with a count of one. V usage is TRBV3-1 (or the pseudogene TRBV3-2) and J usage is TRBJ1-1, with D unresolved. The V end lost 5 bases, the J end lost 11 bases, and 18 bases lay between the germline ends. Germline values: CDR1 LGHDT, CDR2 YNNKEL (reference sequence). CDR3 length equals 13 residues. The CDR3 is CASSDYRTLYAFF. CDR3 nucleotides: TGTGCCAGCAGCGACTATAGGACCCTTTATGCTTTCTTT.

This clone appeared once. The chain recombines TRBV27 with TRBJ2-1, with TRBD2 identical over 13 bases. This CDR3 is 15 amino acids long. V lost 7 bases and J lost 7; bases outside the gene matches: 7. Per the germline V gene, CDR1 is MNHEY and CDR2 is SMNVEV (reference sequence). The CDR3 protein is CASNHGTSGANEQFF. CDR3 nucleotides: TGTGCCAGCAATCACGGGACTAGCGGGGCGAATGAGCAGTTCTTC.

This clone was found once. The V gene is TRBV2, the J gene TRBJ2-5; D possibly corresponds to TRBD1 (6 bases). The CDR3 totals 15 residues. Germline V gene data show CDR1 as SNHLY and CDR2 as FYNNEI. The ends were cut back, 0 bases at V and 5 bases at J, with 13 bases in the middle. The CDR3 region has the DNA TGTGCCAGCAGTGAAGCGCAGGGGCGCCGGGAGACCCAGTACTTC. Its translation is CASSEAQGRRETQYF.

The chain couples TRBV18 to TRBJ1-5; a weak D match, TRBD1 (5 bases). Germline V lookup: CDR1 KGHSH, CDR2 LQKENI. Trimming pared 2 bases from V and 5 bases from J, leaving 7 bases between. The CDR3 is made up of 13 amino acids. CDR3 residues: CASSPVRDQPQHF. In DNA, the CDR3 is TGTGCCAGCTCACCAGTCAGGGATCAGCCCCAGCATTTT.

The rearrangement joins TRBV28 to TRBJ1-6; D might be TRBD1 (5 bases). This CDR3 spans 14 amino acids. Between the trimmed V and J ends, which lost 5 bases and 7 bases, there was a span of 12 bases. In germline, CDR1 is MDHEN, CDR2 SYDVKM. In DNA, the CDR3 is TGTGCCAGCAGTGGGGGGGTGGGGAATTCACCCCTCCACTTT. Encoded protein: CASSGGVGNSPLHF.

The V call is TRBV6-5, the J call TRBJ2-7; TRBD1 matches at 8 bases. V lost 9 bases, J lost 5 bases, and 3 bases stayed unmatched. Germline CDR1 reads MNHEY; CDR2 reads SVGAGI. The CDR3 totals 11 residues. The CDR3 here is CARGQADEQYF. DNA for the CDR3: TGTGCCAGGGGACAGGCGGACGAGCAGTACTTC.

The rearrangement joins TRBV25-1 to TRBJ1-6; weak D call: TRBD1 (6 bases). This CDR3 is built from 14 residues. V shed 9 bases and J shed 0 bases, with 9 bases lying between them. The germline V gene encodes CDR1 MGHDK and CDR2 SYGVNS. The CDR3 sequence is CARDRSSYNSPLHF. The CDR3 DNA sequence: TGTGCCAGAGACAGGAGCTCCTATAATTCACCCCTCCACTTT.

The count of this clone is one. The rearrangement joins TRBV10-2 to TRBJ2-2; D is perhaps TRBD2 (6 bases). CDR1 is WSHSY and CDR2 is SAAADI in the germline V gene. This CDR3 has 15 residues. The V and J ends lost 7 bases and 2 bases respectively, with 14 bases between them. The CDR3 coding sequence is TGCGCCAGCAACCCCGGAGGGAGTAACACCGGGGAGCTGTTTTTT. Its protein is CASNPGGSNTGELFF.

The rearrangement links TRBV29-1 to TRBJ2-4, with TRBD1 matching over 7 bases. This CDR3 region has 15 residues. V shed 4 bases, J shed 0 bases, and the junction held 6 bases outside the gene matches. In germline, CDR1 is SQVTM, CDR2 ANQGSEA. CDR3 protein: CSVVRDSLAKNIQYF. DNA of the CDR3: TGCAGCGTTGTCCGGGACAGCCTAGCCAAAAACATTCAGTACTTC.

The V and J genes are TRBV7-7 and TRBJ2-7; the D gene is possibly TRBD2 (6 bases). V lost 5 bases and J lost 3, with 20 bases in between. This CDR3 has 16 residues. Germline V gene lookup returns CDR1 SSHAT and CDR2 FNYEAQ (reference sequence). The CDR3 nucleotides read TGTGCCAGCAGCCTCGAGTTGGGGGGAAAGAACTACGAGCAGTACGTC. It is translated as CASSLELGGKNYEQYV.

This chain connects TRBV28 to TRBJ1-2; D is possibly TRBD1 (5 bases). Trimming removed 7 bases at V and 3 bases at J, with 12 bases between. Germline loops: CDR1 MDHEN, CDR2 SYDVKM. The CDR3 consists of 13 residues. CDR3 residues: CASTSGGYYGYTF. CDR3 bases: TGTGCCAGCACCTCGGGGGGTTACTATGGCTACACCTTC.

The chain uses TRBV14 and TRBJ1-2, with a possible D match to TRBD1 (5 bases). This CDR3 has 12 amino acids. CDR1 is SGHDN, CDR2 FVKESK, per germline. The V gene lost 1 base and the J gene lost 9 bases, with 9 bases spanning the gap. The CDR3 nucleotides read TGTGCCAGCAGCCAAGTCCAGGGTCGCTACACCTTC. Its protein is CASSQVQGRYTF.

This chain joins TRBV6-1 and TRBJ2-7; TRBD1 might be the D (6 bases). The CDR3 has 14 amino acids. Germline CDR1 MNHNS, CDR2 SASEGT. V was trimmed by 1 base and J by 3 bases, leaving 10 bases between them. CDR3 bases: TGTGCCAGCAGTGAAGTAGGGGGAATCTACGAGCAGTACTTC. It is translated as CASSEVGGIYEQYF.

This clone has a single count. The chain joins TRBV5-1 to TRBJ2-1, with 10 bases lining up with TRBD2. The germline gives CDR1 SGHRS, CDR2 YFSETQ. The V segment lost 6 bases and the J segment 10 bases; nucleotides outside the gene matches: 7. The CDR3 sequence is 13 residues long. Here the CDR3 DNA reads TGCGCCAGCAACGGAGCGGGGGGGCTAGAGCAGTTCTTC. Translating gives CASNGAGGLEQFF.

CDR3 sequence: CASRPEQRGQDSNQPQHF. The CDR3 nucleotides are TGTGCCAGCCGACCCGAACAACGGGGACAGGATAGCAATCAGCCCCAGCATTTT. The chain employs TRBV21-1 and TRBJ1-5; the table names TRBD1, a call not compared with the DNA. TRBV21-1 is a pseudogene. This CDR3 has 18 amino acids.

The chain recombines TRBV9 with TRBJ2-1; 10 bases are a match to TRBD2. V dropped 4 bases and J dropped 8; count of bases not matched to a gene: 9. CDR1 is SGDLS, CDR2 YYNGEE, per germline. CDR3 length equals 15 residues. For the CDR3, the DNA is TGTGCCAGCAGCTCAATAGCGGGGGGAGTCGATGAGCAGTTCTTC. It is translated as CASSSIAGGVDEQFF. Drawing the rest from reference TRBV9 and TRBJ2-1, the complete variable domain is DSGVTQTPKHLITATGQRVTLRCSPRSGDLSVYWYQQSLDQGLQFLIQYYNGEERAKGNILERFSAQQFPDLHSELNLSSLELGDSALYFCASSSIAGGVDEQFFGPGTRLTVL.

V and J are TRBV27 and TRBJ2-6; 7 bases align to TRBD1. Per germline, CDR1 MNHEY and CDR2 SMNVEV (reference sequence). The CDR3 extends over 19 amino acids. The trim removed 6 bases at V and 0 bases at J, leaving 14 bases unmatched. The CDR3 is CASSTLQGPYSSGANVLTF. Here the CDR3 DNA reads TGTGCCAGCAGCACTTTACAGGGGCCCTATAGCTCTGGGGCCAACGTCCTGACTTTC. The whole variable domain, remainder taken from reference TRBV27 and TRBJ2-6, is EAQVTQNPRYLITVTGKKLTVTCSQNMNHEYMSWYRQDPGLGLRQIYYSMNVEVTDKGDVPEGYKVSRKEKRNFPLILESPSPNQTSLYFCASSTLQGPYSSGANVLTFGAGSRLTVL.

This clone is a singleton in its sample. The chain is built from TRBV18 and TRBJ1-2, with 8 bases fitting TRBD1. CDR1 and CDR2 from the germline V gene are KGHSH and LQKENI. V lost 0 bases, J lost 4 bases, and 1 base stayed unmatched. The CDR3 totals 14 residues. DNA of the CDR3: TGTGCCAGCTCACCACCTGGGACAGGCTATGGCTACACCTTC. This gives the protein CASSPPGTGYGYTF.

The chain carries TRBV5-1 and TRBJ2-1; perhaps TRBD2 as D (6 bases). This CDR3 is built from 15 residues. Looked up from germline, CDR1 is SGHRS and CDR2 is YFSETQ. V was clipped by 3 bases and J by 6 bases, with 16 bases between them. The CDR3 bases are TGCGCCAGCAGCTCGGGGGAGAGGGCGGGCAATGAGCAGTTCTTC. Translating it yields CASSSGERAGNEQFF.

This chain joins TRBV3-1 (or the pseudogene TRBV3-2) and TRBJ1-3; 10 positions match TRBD1. Germline CDR1 reads LGHDT; CDR2 reads YNNKEL (reference sequence). Unmatched junction bases numbered 3, after V lost 6 bases and J lost 7 bases. This CDR3 has 13 residues. The CDR3 region is CASRLGQGNTIYF. DNA for the CDR3: TGTGCCAGCAGACTGGGACAGGGGAACACCATATATTTT.

J is TRBJ1-1 and V is TRBV5-1; D may be TRBD1 (6 bases). CDR1 is SGHRS, CDR2 YFSETQ, per germline. CDR3 length: 15 residues. V was clipped by 6 bases and J by 4 bases, with 19 bases between them. CDR3 DNA: TGCGCCAGCATGAGGTTGTCAGGGGATAGCACTGAAGCTTTCTTT. Translating gives CASMRLSGDSTEAFF.

The chain links TRBV10-1 to TRBJ2-7, with D possibly TRBD2 on 5 matching bases. The CDR3 sequence is 14 residues long. In germline, CDR1 is WNHNN, CDR2 SYGVQD (reference sequence). V lost 2 bases to trimming and J lost 4 bases, with 12 bases between them. CDR3: CASSEGSPGYEQYV. The CDR3, as DNA: TGCGCCAGCAGTGAGGGATCTCCGGGATACGAGCAGTACGTC.

The chain recombines TRBV19 with TRBJ2-6, with 7 bases identical to TRBD2. J lost 0 bases, V lost 2 bases, and 7 bases had no gene match. CDR1 and CDR2 from the germline V gene are LNHDA and SQIVND (reference sequence). The CDR3 spans 18 residues. CDR3 coding DNA: TGTGCCAGTAGTATAAGCGGGACGGCAAGCTCTGGGGCCAACGTCCTGACTTTC. Translating it yields CASSISGTASSGANVLTF.

The chain employs TRBV10-3 and TRBJ1-5; D gene uncertain. Trimming stripped 8 bases from V and 1 base from J, with 12 bases between. CDR1 is ENHRY and CDR2 is SYGVKD in the germline V gene. CDR3 length: 14 amino acids. The CDR3: CAIAAGLSNQPQHF. The CDR3 coding sequence is TGTGCCATCGCGGCAGGACTAAGCAATCAGCCCCAGCATTTT.

The CDR3 nucleotides are TGTGCCAGCACCCAGGGGACAGGGGCCTACGAGCAGTACTTC. Protein product: CASTQGTGAYEQYF. The V gene is TRBV6-5, the J gene TRBJ2-7, with 10 positions matching TRBD1. The CDR3 length is 14 residues. J was trimmed by 2 bases and V by 7 bases; bases with no gene match: 5. Germline V gives CDR1 MNHEY, CDR2 SVGAGI.

This clone was seen just once. The chain links TRBV27 to TRBJ1-2; D may be TRBD1 (5 bases). From germline, CDR1 is MNHEY and CDR2 SMNVEV (reference sequence). The CDR3 covers 15 residues. The V and J ends lost 5 bases and 0 bases respectively, with 13 bases between them. CDR3: CASSPRTSANYGYTF. In DNA, the CDR3 is TGTGCCAGCAGTCCTAGGACATCCGCTAACTATGGCTACACCTTC.

The genes are TRBV7-9 and TRBJ1-2, with 9 bases matching TRBD1. This CDR3 has 13 amino acids. Germline loops: CDR1 SEHNR, CDR2 FQNEAQ (reference sequence). V was pared by 5 bases and J by 6 bases, with 4 bases of the junction left unmatched. CDR3 sequence: CASSPQGANGYTF. The DNA for the CDR3 is TGTGCCAGCAGCCCACAGGGGGCTAATGGCTACACCTTC. Drawing the rest from reference TRBV7-9 and TRBJ1-2, the complete variable domain is DTGVSQNPRHKITKRGQNVTFRCDPISEHNRLYWYRQTLGQGPEFLTYFQNEAQLEKSRLLSDRFSAERPKGSFSTLEIQRTEQGDSAMYLCASSPQGANGYTFGSGTRLTVV.

This chain links TRBV24-1 with TRBJ2-2; 7 bases fit TRBD1. This CDR3 has 17 residues. The germline gives CDR1 KGHDR, CDR2 SFDVKD. V lost 4 bases to trimming and J lost 6 bases; unmatched junction nucleotides: 13. CDR3 sequence reads: CATSDPTTGTASGELFF. The CDR3 DNA reads TGTGCCACCAGTGACCCGACGACAGGGACGGCCTCCGGGGAGCTGTTTTTT.